The following is a T cell receptor (beta chain) sequence with its context. Its antigen is currently unknown. The sample is drawn from a study of a mutant IDH1 vaccine in newly diagnosed glioma. Study background: Vaccination followed radiotherapy alone by 4-6 weeks, or accompanied temozolomide cycles.

Noted time point: week 23, last vaccination. All doses held 300 ug of mutant IDH1 20-mer peptide, with topical imiquimod. Measured with immunoSEQ multiplex PCR; TCRdb has only the in-frame clones, and not every one. The table records approximately 62,000 clones, about 85% of them present only once. This CDR3 has 18 amino acids. The germline gives CDR1 SGHVS, CDR2 FQNEAQ. Germline trimming cut 3 bases from V and 0 bases from J; bases unmatched to any gene: 10. This receptor was taken from a young man with glioma. Material: PBMCs, obtained from a glioma patient whose treatment included an IDH1 peptide vaccine. The chain joins TRBV7-8 to TRBJ2-3, with 9 bases fitting TRBD2. CDR3 sequence (DNA): TGTGCCAGCAGCTTGGCGGGGGGGAAGCCCAGTAGCACAGATACGCAGTATTTT. Residues: CASSLAGGKPSSTDTQYF.